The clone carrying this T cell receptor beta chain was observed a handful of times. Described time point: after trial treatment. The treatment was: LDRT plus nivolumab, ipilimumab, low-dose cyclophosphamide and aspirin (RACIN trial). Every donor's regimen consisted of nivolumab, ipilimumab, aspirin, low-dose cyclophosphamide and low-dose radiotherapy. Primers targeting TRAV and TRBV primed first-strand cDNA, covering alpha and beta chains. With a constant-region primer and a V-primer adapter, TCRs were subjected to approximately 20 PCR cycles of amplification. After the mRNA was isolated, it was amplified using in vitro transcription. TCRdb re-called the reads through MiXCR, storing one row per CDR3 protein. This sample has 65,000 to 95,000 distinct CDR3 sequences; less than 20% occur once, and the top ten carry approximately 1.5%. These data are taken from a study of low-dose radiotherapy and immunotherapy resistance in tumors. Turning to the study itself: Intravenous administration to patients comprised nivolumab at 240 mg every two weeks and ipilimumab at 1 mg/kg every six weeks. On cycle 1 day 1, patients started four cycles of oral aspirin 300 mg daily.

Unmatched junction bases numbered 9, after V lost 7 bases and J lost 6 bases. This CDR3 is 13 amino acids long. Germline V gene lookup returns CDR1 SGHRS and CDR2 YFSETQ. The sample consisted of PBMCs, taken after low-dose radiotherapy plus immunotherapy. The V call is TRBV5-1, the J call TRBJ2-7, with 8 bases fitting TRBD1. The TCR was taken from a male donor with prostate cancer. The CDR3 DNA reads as TGCGCCAGCTGTATGGACAGGGTAGGCGAGCAGTACTTC. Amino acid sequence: CASCMDRVGEQYF.